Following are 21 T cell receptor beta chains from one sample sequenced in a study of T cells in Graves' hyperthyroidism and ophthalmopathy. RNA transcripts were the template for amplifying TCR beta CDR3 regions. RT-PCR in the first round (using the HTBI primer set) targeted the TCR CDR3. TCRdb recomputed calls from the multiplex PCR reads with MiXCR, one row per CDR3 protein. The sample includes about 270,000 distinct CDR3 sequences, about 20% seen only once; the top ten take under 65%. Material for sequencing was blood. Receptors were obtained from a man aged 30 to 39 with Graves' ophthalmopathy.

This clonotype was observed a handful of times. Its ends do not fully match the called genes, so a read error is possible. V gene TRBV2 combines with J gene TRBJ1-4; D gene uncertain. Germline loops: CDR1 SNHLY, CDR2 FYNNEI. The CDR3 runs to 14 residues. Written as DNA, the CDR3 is TGTGCCAACAGTGATGGGTCCGAGAATGAAAAACTGTTTTTT. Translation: CANSDGSENEKLFF.

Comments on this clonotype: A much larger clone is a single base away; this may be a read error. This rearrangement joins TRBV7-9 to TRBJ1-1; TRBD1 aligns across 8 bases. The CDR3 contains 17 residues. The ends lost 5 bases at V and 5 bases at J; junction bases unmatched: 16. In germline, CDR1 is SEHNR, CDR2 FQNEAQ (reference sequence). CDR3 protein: CASSNMRATGGGTEAFF. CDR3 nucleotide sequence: TGTGCCAGCAGCAACATGCGCGCAACAGGGGGAGGGACTGAAGCTTTCTTT.

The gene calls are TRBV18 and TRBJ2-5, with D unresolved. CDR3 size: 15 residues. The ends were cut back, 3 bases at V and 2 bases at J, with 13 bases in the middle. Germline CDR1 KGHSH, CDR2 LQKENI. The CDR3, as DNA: TGTGCCAGCTCACCTCGGTCAGCGACACAAGAGACCCAGTACTTC. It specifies CASSPRSATQETQYF.

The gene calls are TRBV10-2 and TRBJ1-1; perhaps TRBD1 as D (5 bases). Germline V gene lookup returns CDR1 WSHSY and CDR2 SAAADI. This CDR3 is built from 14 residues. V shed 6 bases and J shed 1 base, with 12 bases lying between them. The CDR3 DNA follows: TGCGCCAGCAGATCGGACATTACGAACACTGAAGCTTTCTTT. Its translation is CASRSDITNTEAFF.

The CDR3 nucleotides are TGTGCCAGCATCCTCTCTGGCAAAAACATTCAGTACTTC. The encoded protein is CASILSGKNIQYF. The rearrangement uses TRBV12-3 or TRBV12-4 and TRBJ2-4; D is ambiguous. V was cut by 7 bases and J by 3 bases, with 10 bases left in between. This CDR3 contains 13 residues.

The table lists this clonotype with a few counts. The CDR3: CASSREGGAYNEQFF. CDR3 coding DNA: TGCGCCAGCAGCAGGGAGGGGGGAGCCTACAATGAGCAGTTCTTC. This chain links TRBV5-1 with TRBJ2-1; tentatively, D is TRBD2 (7 bases). This CDR3 contains 15 residues. Trimming stripped 4 bases from V and 2 bases from J, with 13 bases between. The germline CDR1 and CDR2 sequences are SGHRS and YFSETQ.

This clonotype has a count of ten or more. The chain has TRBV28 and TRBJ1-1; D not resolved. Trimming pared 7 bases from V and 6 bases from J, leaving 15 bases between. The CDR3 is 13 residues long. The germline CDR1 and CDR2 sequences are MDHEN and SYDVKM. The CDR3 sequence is CASMIGSGAEAFF. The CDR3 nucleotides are TGTGCCAGCATGATCGGTTCGGGCGCTGAAGCTTTCTTT.

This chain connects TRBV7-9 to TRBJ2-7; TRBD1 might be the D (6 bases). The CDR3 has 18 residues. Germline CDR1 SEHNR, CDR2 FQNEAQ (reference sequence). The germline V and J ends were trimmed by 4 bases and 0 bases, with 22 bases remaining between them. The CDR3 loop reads CASSSHYTYRDSSYEQYF. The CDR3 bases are TGTGCCAGCAGCTCACACTATACATACAGGGATAGCTCCTACGAGCAGTACTTC.

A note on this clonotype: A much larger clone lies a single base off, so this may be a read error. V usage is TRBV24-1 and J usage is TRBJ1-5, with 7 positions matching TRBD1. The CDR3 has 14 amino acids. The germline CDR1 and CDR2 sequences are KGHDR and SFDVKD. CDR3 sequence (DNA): TGTACCACCAGCCAGGGGACAGCAAATCAGCCCCAGCATTTT. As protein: CTTSQGTANQPQHF.

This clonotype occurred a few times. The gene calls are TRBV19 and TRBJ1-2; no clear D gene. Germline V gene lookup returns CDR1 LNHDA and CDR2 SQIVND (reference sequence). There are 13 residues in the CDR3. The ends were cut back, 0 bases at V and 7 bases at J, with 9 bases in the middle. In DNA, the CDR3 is TGTGCCAGTAGTATAGAGTGGAGGAGTGGCTACACCTTC. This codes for CASSIEWRSGYTF.

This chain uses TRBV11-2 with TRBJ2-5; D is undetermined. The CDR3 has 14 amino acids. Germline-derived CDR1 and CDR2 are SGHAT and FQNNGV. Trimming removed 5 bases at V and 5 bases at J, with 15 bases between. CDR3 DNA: TGTGCCAGCAGCCCCGGGTGGCTAGGGGAGACCCAGTACTTC. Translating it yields CASSPGWLGETQYF.

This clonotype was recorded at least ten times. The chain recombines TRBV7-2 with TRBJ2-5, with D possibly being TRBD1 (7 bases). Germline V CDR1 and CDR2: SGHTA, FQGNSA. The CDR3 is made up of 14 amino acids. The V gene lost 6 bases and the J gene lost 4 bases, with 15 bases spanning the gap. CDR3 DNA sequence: TGTGCCAGCAGTCGCGGGACAGCGGGAGAGACCCAGTACTTC. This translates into CASSRGTAGETQYF.

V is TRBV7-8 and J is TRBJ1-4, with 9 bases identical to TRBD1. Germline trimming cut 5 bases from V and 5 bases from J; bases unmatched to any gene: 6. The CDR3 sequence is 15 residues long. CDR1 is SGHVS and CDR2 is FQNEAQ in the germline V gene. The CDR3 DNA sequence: TGTGCCAGCAGCGGGGGACAGGGAATAAATGAAAAACTGTTTTTT. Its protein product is CASSGGQGINEKLFF.

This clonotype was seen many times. CDR3 sequence reads: CASSPQLPPYEQYF. The CDR3 nucleotides are TGTGCCAGCAGTCCCCAGTTGCCCCCCTACGAGCAGTACTTC. The rearrangement joins TRBV12-3 or TRBV12-4 to TRBJ2-7; D is ambiguous. Trimming stripped 5 bases from V and 2 bases from J, with 13 bases between. The CDR3 consists of 14 residues.

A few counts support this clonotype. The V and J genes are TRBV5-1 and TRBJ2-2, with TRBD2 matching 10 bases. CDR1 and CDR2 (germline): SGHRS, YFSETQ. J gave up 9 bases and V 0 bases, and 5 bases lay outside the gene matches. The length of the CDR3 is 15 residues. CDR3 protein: CASSLVTSGNRELFF. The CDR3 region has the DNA TGCGCCAGCAGCTTGGTAACTAGCGGGAACCGGGAGCTGTTTTTT.

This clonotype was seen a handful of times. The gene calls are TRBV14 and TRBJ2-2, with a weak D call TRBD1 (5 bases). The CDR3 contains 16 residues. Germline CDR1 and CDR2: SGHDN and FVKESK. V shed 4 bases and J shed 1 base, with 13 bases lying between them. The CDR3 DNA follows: TGTGCCAGCAGCCCGGCGTACAGGTGGAACACCGGGGAGCTGTTTTTT. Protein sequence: CASSPAYRWNTGELFF. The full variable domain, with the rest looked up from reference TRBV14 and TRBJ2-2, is EAGVTQFPSHSVIEKGQTVTLRCDPISGHDNLYWYRRVMGKEIKFLLHFVKESKQDESGMPNNRFLAERTGGTYSTLKVQPAELEDSGVYFCASSPAYRWNTGELFFGEGSRLTVL.

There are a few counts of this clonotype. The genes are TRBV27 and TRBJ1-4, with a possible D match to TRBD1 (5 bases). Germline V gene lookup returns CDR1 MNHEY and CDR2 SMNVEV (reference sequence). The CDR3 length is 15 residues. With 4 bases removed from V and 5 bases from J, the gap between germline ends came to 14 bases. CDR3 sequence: CASSSGTQRNEKLFF. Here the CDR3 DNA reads TGTGCCAGCAGTTCCGGGACCCAGAGGAATGAAAAACTGTTTTTT.

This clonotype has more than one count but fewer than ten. CDR3 protein: CASGLGSPLQPQHF. The CDR3 nucleotides read TGTGCTAGTGGTTTGGGCAGCCCTCTTCAGCCCCAGCATTTT. This sequence joins TRBV12-5 and TRBJ1-5; D not resolved. The CDR3 is made up of 14 amino acids. The germline V gene encodes CDR1 LGHNT and CDR2 FRNRAP. The germline V and J ends were trimmed by 1 base and 6 bases, with 10 bases remaining between them.

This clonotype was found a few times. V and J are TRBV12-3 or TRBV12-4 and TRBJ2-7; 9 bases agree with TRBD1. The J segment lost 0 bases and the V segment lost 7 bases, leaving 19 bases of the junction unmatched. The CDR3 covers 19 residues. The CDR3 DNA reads TGTGCCAGCACCTTAGGACAGGGGTCTCATGGCGGGAGCTCCTACGAGCAGTACTTC. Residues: CASTLGQGSHGGSSYEQYF.

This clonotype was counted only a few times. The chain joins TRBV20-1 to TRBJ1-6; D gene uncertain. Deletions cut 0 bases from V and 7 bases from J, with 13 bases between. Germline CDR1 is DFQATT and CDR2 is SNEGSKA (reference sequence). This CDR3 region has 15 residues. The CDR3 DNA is TGCAGTGCTAGAGAGACGGGAGTAAGAAATTCACCCCTCCACTTT. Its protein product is CSARETGVRNSPLHF.

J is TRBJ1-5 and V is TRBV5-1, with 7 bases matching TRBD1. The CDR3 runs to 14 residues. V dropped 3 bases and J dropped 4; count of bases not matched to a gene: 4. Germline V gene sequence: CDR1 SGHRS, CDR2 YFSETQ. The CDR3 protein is CASSSGGPNQPQHF. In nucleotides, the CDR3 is TGCGCCAGCAGCTCAGGGGGTCCTAATCAGCCCCAGCATTTT.